Following are 9 T cell receptor beta chains from one sample sequenced in a study of OX40 agonist ivuxolimab in advanced cancers. TCRdb's table, derived via immunoSEQ multiplex PCR, lists solely in-frame clones and lacks some. The sample records 80,000 or so clones, roughly 87% being singletons. The sample consisted of CD4+ or CD8+ T cells sorted from blood, taken in a trial of the OX40 agonist ivuxolimab. These receptors came from an adult with an advanced solid tumor such as melanoma, head and neck, liver or kidney cancer.

This clone appeared a few times. J is TRBJ1-6 and V is TRBV27; D might be TRBD1 (5 bases). CDR3 length: 16 amino acids. The germline gives CDR1 MNHEY, CDR2 SMNVEV (reference sequence). Trimming left V 2 bases short and J 7 bases short, with 15 bases between. DNA of the CDR3: TGTGCCAGCAGTTTAGCTAACAGGTTAGGGAATTCACCCCTCCACTTT. It yields the protein CASSLANRLGNSPLHF.

This clone was recorded once. This chain links TRBV28 with TRBJ1-1; TRBD1 is a possible D gene (6 bases). Germline V CDR1 and CDR2: MDHEN, SYDVKM. V dropped 7 bases and J dropped 4 bases, with 19 bases sitting between them. The CDR3 is 15 amino acids. CDR3 amino acids: CASNAGQKGFTEAFF. The CDR3 DNA follows: TGTGCCAGCAACGCGGGACAAAAGGGTTTCACTGAAGCTTTCTTT. Together with reference TRBV28 and TRBJ1-1, the CDR3 gives the full variable domain: DVKVTQSSRYLVKRTGEKVFLECVQDMDHENMFWYRQDPGLGLRLIYFSYDVKMKEKGDIPEGYSVSREKKERFSLILESASTNQTSMYLCASNAGQKGFTEAFFGQGTRLTVV.

The chain links TRBV5-1 to TRBJ1-2, with no clear D. CDR1 and CDR2 (germline): SGHRS, YFSETQ. Trimming took off 3 bases at V and 1 base at J, with 7 bases between the two ends. The CDR3 loop spans 13 amino acids. The CDR3 coding sequence is TGCGCCAGCAGCTATCAGGATAACTATGGCTACACCTTC. This translates into CASSYQDNYGYTF.

As regards this clone: Other DNA sequences of this sample code for an identical CDR3. The chain is built from TRBV5-1 and TRBJ1-4; 10 bases line up with TRBD1. Germline lookup yields CDR1 SGHRS and CDR2 YFSETQ. The CDR3 consists of 14 residues. The ends lost 3 bases at V and 5 bases at J; junction bases unmatched: 1. The DNA of the CDR3 is TGCGCCAGCAGCTCGGGACAGGGGAATGAAAAACTGTTTTTT. Amino acid sequence: CASSSGQGNEKLFF.

The rearrangement joins TRBV6-1 to TRBJ2-7, with 7 bases aligning to TRBD1. Germline V CDR1 and CDR2: MNHNS, SASEGT. With V trimmed by 4 bases and J by 1 base, 7 bases remained unmatched. The CDR3 loop spans 15 amino acids. The DNA of the CDR3 is TGTGCCAGCAGTGGGGACAGTTTGGGGTCCTACGAGCAGTACGTC. It codes for CASSGDSLGSYEQYV.

The chain recombines TRBV19 with TRBJ1-1; tentatively, D is TRBD1 (5 bases). The CDR3 is 14 amino acids. V gave up 7 bases and J gave up 5 bases, with 17 bases separating them. Germline V gives CDR1 LNHDA, CDR2 SQIVND (reference sequence). CDR3 in amino acids: CASTPGREGTEAFF. The CDR3 DNA is TGTGCCAGTACGCCGGGACGGGAGGGGACTGAAGCTTTCTTT.

The chain recombines TRBV9 with TRBJ2-3, with 9 nucleotides matching TRBD2. The CDR3 has 17 amino acids. CDR1 SGDLS and CDR2 YYNGEE come from the germline V gene. The junction had 5 bases not matched to a gene; V was cut back by 0 bases and J by 0 bases. The CDR3 DNA reads as TGTGCCAGCAGCGTAGGGGGGCTAGCGGGGAGCACAGATACGCAGTATTTT. Encoded protein: CASSVGGLAGSTDTQYF.

The chain couples TRBV5-4 to TRBJ1-1, with 9 positions matching TRBD1. Trimming cost V 2 bases and J 4 bases; bases outside gene matches: 6. This CDR3 region has 15 residues. Germline CDR1 reads SGHNT; CDR2 reads YYREEE (reference sequence). CDR3 sequence: CASSLQQGAVTEAFF. CDR3 bases: TGTGCCAGCAGCTTACAACAGGGGGCAGTCACTGAAGCTTTCTTT.

The chain uses TRBV14 and TRBJ2-6; D might be TRBD2 (6 bases). This CDR3 spans 18 amino acids. The V and J ends lost 1 base and 2 bases respectively, with 15 bases between them. The germline V gene encodes CDR1 SGHDN and CDR2 FVKESK. This CDR3 reads CASSQGEVEGAGANVLTF. CDR3 bases: TGTGCCAGCAGCCAAGGGGAGGTGGAGGGAGCTGGGGCCAACGTCCTGACTTTC.